These 9 T cell receptor beta chains were sequenced from one sample in a study of blood T cells in healthy people across ages. Combining a sample-barcoded 5' primer with a J-beta primer mix, a second PCR ran for about 7 to 11 cycles. TCRdb reprocessed the 5' RACE reads with MiXCR, giving one entry per CDR3 protein. Here the sample spans some 1.7 million distinct CDR3 sequences, approximately 30% being singletons. The sample taken for sequencing was blood. The receptors were gathered from a woman aged 30 to 39 in good health.

This clonotype was counted between two and nine times. The chain couples TRBV2 to TRBJ2-3; D uncertain. The V end was cut by 8 bases, the J end by 6 bases, with 12 bases between. The CDR3 totals 12 residues. Germline assignment: CDR1 SNHLY and CDR2 FYNNEI. Here the CDR3 reads CASAADQDTQYF. The DNA for the CDR3 is TGTGCCAGCGCGGCCGACCAGGATACGCAGTATTTT.

This clonotype occurred many times. This chain links TRBV29-1 with TRBJ2-1, with TRBD1 matching over 10 bases. Germline CDR1 is SQVTM and CDR2 is ANQGSEA. Trimming removed 3 bases from V and 7 bases from J; junction bases left unmatched: 6. The CDR3 contains 14 residues. CDR3: CSVEGQGFVNEQFF. The CDR3 bases are TGCAGCGTTGAGGGACAGGGGTTCGTTAATGAGCAGTTCTTC.

The chain is built from TRBV18 and TRBJ2-1; 7 nucleotides align to TRBD2. This CDR3 comprises 16 residues. Unmatched junction bases numbered 7, after V lost 0 bases and J lost 5 bases. Germline V gene lookup returns CDR1 KGHSH and CDR2 LQKENI. The CDR3 protein is CASSPPQGGRHNEQFF. Written as DNA, the CDR3 is TGTGCCAGCTCACCACCTCAGGGCGGGAGACACAATGAGCAGTTCTTC.

The J gene is TRBJ1-5, the V gene TRBV12-3 or TRBV12-4; no clear D gene. Trimming removed 3 bases from V and 13 bases from J, with 13 bases in between. The CDR3 spans 12 residues. The CDR3 nucleotides read TGTGCCAGCAGTTTGGGTCCCCAGTCGCAGCATTTT. It specifies CASSLGPQSQHF.

In its sample, this clonotype was seen many times. J is TRBJ1-2 and V is TRBV7-3, with no clear D. V was trimmed by 5 bases and J by 5 bases, leaving 12 bases between them. The CDR3 runs 13 residues. Germline loops: CDR1 SGHTA, CDR2 FQGTGA. CDR3: CASSPDGLYGYTF. In DNA form, the CDR3 reads TGTGCCAGCAGCCCGGACGGCCTTTATGGCTACACCTTC. Using reference TRBV7-3 and TRBJ1-2 for the parts outside the CDR3, the full variable domain is GAGVSQTPSNKVTEKGKYVELRCDPISGHTALYWYRQSLGQGPEFLIYFQGTGAADDSGLPNDRFFAVRPEGSVSTLKIQRTERGDSAVYLCASSPDGLYGYTFGSGTRLTVV.

The CDR3, as DNA: TGTGCCAGCAGTCCCCCGGGACAGGGGCGGGACTATGGCTACACCTTC. It encodes CASSPPGQGRDYGYTF. The chain links TRBV7-9 to TRBJ1-2; TRBD1 matches at 10 bases. This CDR3 has 16 amino acids. V lost 6 bases and J lost 3; bases outside the gene matches: 10. CDR1 SEHNR and CDR2 FQNEAQ come from the germline V gene (reference sequence). The entire variable domain, with the rest obtained from reference TRBV7-9 and TRBJ1-2, is as follows: DTGVSQNPRHKITKRGQNVTFRCDPISEHNRLYWYRQTLGQGPEFLTYFQNEAQLEKSRLLSDRFSAERPKGSFSTLEIQRTEQGDSAMYLCASSPPGQGRDYGYTFGSGTRLTVV.

In the case of this clonotype: The junction departs from germline at one end; a sequencing error may be responsible. The chain recombines TRBV9 with TRBJ2-1; possibly TRBD1 or TRBD2 for D (5 bases each). From germline, CDR1 is SGDLS and CDR2 YYNGEE. The CDR3 runs to 14 residues. CDR3 coding DNA: TGTGCCAGCAGCGAGACGGGACGATACAGTGAGCAGTTCTTC. Translating gives CASSETGRYSEQFF.

The rearrangement uses TRBV2 and TRBJ1-2; D not certain. The CDR3 is 13 amino acids. Germline loops: CDR1 SNHLY, CDR2 FYNNEI. Deletions cut 3 bases from V and 4 bases from J, with 9 bases between. The CDR3 nucleotides read TGTGCCAGCAGTGACCAGGAGGGCTATGGCTACACCTTC. Translating it yields CASSDQEGYGYTF. The full variable domain, its missing parts supplied by reference TRBV2 and TRBJ1-2, is EPEVTQTPSHQVTQMGQEVILRCVPISNHLYFYWYRQILGQKVEFLVSFYNNEISEKSEIFDDQFSVERPDGSNFTLKIRSTKLEDSAMYFCASSDQEGYGYTFGSGTRLTVV.

There are many counts of this clonotype. The chain recombines TRBV5-1 with TRBJ2-7; 7 nucleotides match TRBD1. V dropped 5 bases and J dropped 2; count of bases not matched to a gene: 7. In germline, CDR1 is SGHRS, CDR2 YFSETQ. This CDR3 has 14 residues. CDR3 residues: CASRPGQPAYEQYF. The DNA of the CDR3 is TGCGCCAGCAGACCGGGACAGCCGGCCTACGAGCAGTACTTC.